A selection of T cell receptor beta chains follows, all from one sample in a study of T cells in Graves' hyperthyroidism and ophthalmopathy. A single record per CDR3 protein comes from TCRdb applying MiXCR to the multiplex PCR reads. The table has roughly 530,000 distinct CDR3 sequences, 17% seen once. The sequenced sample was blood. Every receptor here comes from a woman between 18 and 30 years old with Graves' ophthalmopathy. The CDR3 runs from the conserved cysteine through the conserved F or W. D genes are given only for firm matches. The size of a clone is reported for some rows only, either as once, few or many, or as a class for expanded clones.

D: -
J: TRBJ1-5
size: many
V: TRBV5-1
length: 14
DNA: TGCGCCAGCAGCCCCTGGGGTAGCAATCAGCCCCAGCATTTT
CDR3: CASSPWGSNQPQHF

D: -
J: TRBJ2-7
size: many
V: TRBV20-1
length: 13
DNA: TGCAGTGCTAGAGATTCAGGGATAGGCGAGCAGTACTTC
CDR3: CSARDSGIGEQYF

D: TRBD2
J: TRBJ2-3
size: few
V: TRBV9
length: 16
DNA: TGTGCCAGCAGCGTTGCGGCGGGGGGCCACACAGATACGCAGTATTTT
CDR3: CASSVAAGGHTDTQYF

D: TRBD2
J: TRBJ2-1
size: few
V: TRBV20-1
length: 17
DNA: TGCAGTGCTAGAGACTTCGGGACTAGCGGGAGTCTCAATGAGCAGTTCTTC
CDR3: CSARDFGTSGSLNEQFF

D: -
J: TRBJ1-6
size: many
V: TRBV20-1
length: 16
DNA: TGCAGTGCTAGAGTAACTGCGGGCAGGGATAATTCACCCCTCCACTTT
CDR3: CSARVTAGRDNSPLHF

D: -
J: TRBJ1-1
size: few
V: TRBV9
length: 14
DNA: TGTGCCAGCAGCGTAAGGCAGGAAAACACTGAAGCTTTCTTT
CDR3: CASSVRQENTEAFF

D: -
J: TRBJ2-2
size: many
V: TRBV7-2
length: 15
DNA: TGTGCCAGCAGCTTAGCCTCCGGGGGTACCGGGGAGCTGTTTTTT
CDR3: CASSLASGGTGELFF

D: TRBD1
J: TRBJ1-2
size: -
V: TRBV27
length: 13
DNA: TGTGCCAGCAGTAACGGACAGGCCTATGGCTACACCTTC
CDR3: CASSNGQAYGYTF

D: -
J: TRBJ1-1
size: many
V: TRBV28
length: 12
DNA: TGTGCCAGCAGTACCTACAGGGAGGGAGCTTTCTTT
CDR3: CASSTYREGAFF

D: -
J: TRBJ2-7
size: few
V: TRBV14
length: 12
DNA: TGTGCCAGCAGCCAACTTAACTACGAGCAGTACTTC
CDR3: CASSQLNYEQYF

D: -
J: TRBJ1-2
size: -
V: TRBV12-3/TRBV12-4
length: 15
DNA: TGTGCCAGCAGTTTAGACAGGCTAGGAGCGTATGGCTACACCTTC
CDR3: CASSLDRLGAYGYTF

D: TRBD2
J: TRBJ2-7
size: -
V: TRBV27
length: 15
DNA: TGTGCCAGCAGTGCATCCGGGACTAGCGATTACGAGCAGTACTTC
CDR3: CASSASGTSDYEQYF

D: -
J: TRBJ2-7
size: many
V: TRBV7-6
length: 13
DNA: TGTGCCAGCAGCCCCGGCCAGACCTGGGAGCAGTACTTC
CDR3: CASSPGQTWEQYF

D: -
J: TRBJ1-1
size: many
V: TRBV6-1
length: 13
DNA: TGTGCCAGCAGTGACGACTTGGGCACTGAAGCTTTCTTT
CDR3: CASSDDLGTEAFF

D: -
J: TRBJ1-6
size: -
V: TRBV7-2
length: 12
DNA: TGTGCCAGCAGCCAAAGGCAATCACCCCTCCACTTT
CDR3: CASSQRQSPLHF

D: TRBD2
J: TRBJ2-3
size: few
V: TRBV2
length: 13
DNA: TGTGCCAGCGGCCGGGACTACTCAGATACGCAGTATTTT
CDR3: CASGRDYSDTQYF

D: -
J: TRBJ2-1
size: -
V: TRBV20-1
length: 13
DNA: TGCAGTGCTAGTGAAAACAGGGTCAATGAGCAGTTCTTC
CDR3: CSASENRVNEQFF

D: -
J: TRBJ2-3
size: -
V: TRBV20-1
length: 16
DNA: TGCAGTGCTAGAGATAGCCCGAGGTGGTCCACAGATACGCAGTATTTT
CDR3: CSARDSPRWSTDTQYF

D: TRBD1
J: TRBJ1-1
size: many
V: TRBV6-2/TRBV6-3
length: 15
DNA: TGTGCCAGCAGTTGGGACAGGGATATGCACACTGAAGCTTTCTTT
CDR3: CASSWDRDMHTEAFF

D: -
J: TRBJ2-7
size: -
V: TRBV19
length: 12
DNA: TGTGCCAGTAAGGGGAAGTCCTACGAGCAGTACTTC
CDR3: CASKGKSYEQYF

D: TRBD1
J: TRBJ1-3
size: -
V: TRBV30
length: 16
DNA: TGTGCCTGGAGTGTACTGGGGCAGGGGGTTGGAAACACCATATATTTT
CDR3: CAWSVLGQGVGNTIYF

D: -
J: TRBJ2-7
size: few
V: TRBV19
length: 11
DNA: TGTGCCAGTAGAAAGGGAAACGAGCAGTACTTC
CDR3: CASRKGNEQYF

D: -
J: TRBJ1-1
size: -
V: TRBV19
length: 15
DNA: TGTGCCAGTCCACCCGGGCAGGGACTTTTTACTGAAGCTTTCTTT
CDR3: CASPPGQGLFTEAFF

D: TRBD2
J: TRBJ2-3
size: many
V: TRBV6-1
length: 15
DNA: TGTGCCAGCAGTGTACGAGCGGGGGGAACAGATACGCAGTATTTT
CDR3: CASSVRAGGTDTQYF

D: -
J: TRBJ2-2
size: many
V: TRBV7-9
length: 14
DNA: TGTGCCAGCAGTCTTCCTCAGTTTACCGGGGAGCTGTTTTTT
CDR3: CASSLPQFTGELFF

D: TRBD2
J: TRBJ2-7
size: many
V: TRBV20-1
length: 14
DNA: TGCAGTGCCTTAATACTAGCGGTTTCCTACGAGCAGTACTTC
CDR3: CSALILAVSYEQYF

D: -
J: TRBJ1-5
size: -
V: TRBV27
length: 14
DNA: TGTGCCAGCAGTTTATCGGGGAAAAATCAGCCCCAGCATTTT
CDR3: CASSLSGKNQPQHF

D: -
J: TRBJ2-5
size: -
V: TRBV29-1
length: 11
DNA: TGCAGCGCGGAACTCACGGAGACCCAGTACTTC
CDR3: CSAELTETQYF

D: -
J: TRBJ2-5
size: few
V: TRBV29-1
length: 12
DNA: TGCAGCGTTGACAGTATCAAAGAGACCCAGTACTTC
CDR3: CSVDSIKETQYF

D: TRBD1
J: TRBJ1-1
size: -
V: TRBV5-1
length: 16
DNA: TGCGCCAGCAGCCAACGGGACAGGGGGCCCAACATTGAAGCTTTCTTT
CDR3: CASSQRDRGPNIEAFF

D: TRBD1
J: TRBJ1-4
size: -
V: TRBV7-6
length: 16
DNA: TGTGCCAGCAGGTCAGGACAGGGGGCCGTTGGGGAAAAACTGTTTTTT
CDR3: CASRSGQGAVGEKLFF

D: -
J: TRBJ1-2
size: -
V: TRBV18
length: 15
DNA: TGTGCCAGCTCCCCTATCGGGGGGTCTGATTATGGCTACACCTTC
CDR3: CASSPIGGSDYGYTF

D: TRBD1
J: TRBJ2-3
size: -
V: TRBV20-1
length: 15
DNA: TGCAGTGCTAGAGATCAAGGGACAGGGGGCCGTACGCAGTATTTT
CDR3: CSARDQGTGGRTQYF

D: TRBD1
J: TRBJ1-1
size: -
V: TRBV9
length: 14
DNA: TGTGCCAGCAGCGCCTCAGTACCGGGACAGGAAGCTTTCTTT
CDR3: CASSASVPGQEAFF

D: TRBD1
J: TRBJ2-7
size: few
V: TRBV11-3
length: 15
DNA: TGTGCCAGCAGCTTGGGACAGGGGATTACCTACGAGCAGTACTTC
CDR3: CASSLGQGITYEQYF

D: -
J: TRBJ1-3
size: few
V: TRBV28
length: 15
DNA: TGTGCCAGCAGTTTTCTGGACGGCTCTGGAAACACCATATATTTT
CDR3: CASSFLDGSGNTIYF

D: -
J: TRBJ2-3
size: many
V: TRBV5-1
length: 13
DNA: TGCGCCAGCAGCTTGGGGAGCGGAGATACGCAGTATTTT
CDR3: CASSLGSGDTQYF

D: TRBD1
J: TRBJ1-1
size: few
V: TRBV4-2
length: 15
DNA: TGTGCCAGCAGCCAAAGGACAGGGATGAACACTGAAGCTTTCTTT
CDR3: CASSQRTGMNTEAFF

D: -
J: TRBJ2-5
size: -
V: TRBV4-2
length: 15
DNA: TGTGCCAGCAGCCAAGATATGGGTTATGGGCAGACCCAGTACTTC
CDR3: CASSQDMGYGQTQYF

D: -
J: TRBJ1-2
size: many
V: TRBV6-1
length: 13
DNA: TGTGCCAGCACCCGGGGACGGAACTATGGCTACACCTTC
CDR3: CASTRGRNYGYTF

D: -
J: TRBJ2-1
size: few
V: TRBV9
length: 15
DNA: TGTGCCAGCAGCCCCCTCTTTAGCTCCTACAATGAGCAGTTCTTC
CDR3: CASSPLFSSYNEQFF

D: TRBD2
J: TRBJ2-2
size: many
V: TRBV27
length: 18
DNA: TGTGCCAGCAGTTTAAGGGGGTATCGGGGGGGCCCCACCGGGGAGCTGTTTTTT
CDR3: CASSLRGYRGGPTGELFF

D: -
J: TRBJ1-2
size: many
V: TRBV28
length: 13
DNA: TGTGCCAGCAGTTTCTCAGGACCTGGAGGCTACACCTTC
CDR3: CASSFSGPGGYTF

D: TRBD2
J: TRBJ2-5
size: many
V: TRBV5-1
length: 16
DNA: TGCGCCAGCAGCTTGGCCCCTAGCGGGAGCGGAGAGACCCAGTACTTC
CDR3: CASSLAPSGSGETQYF

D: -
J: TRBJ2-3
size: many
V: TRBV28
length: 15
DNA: TGTGCCAGCAGTATAATGGGGGAGAACACAGATACGCAGTATTTT
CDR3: CASSIMGENTDTQYF

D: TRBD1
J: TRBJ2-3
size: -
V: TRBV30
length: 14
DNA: TGTGCCTGGGACCGGGACAGGGGAGCAGATACGCAGTATTTT
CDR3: CAWDRDRGADTQYF

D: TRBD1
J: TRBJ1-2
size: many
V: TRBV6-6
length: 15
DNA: TGTGCCAGCAGTTACTCACAGGGGGCCCACTATGGCTACACCTTC
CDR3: CASSYSQGAHYGYTF

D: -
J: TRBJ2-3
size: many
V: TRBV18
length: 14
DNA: TGTGCCAGCTCACCAGACCAACGCACAGATACGCAGTATTTT
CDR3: CASSPDQRTDTQYF

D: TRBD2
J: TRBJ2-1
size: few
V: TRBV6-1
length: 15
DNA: TGTGCCACCAGCCGGGGGGATACGATCAACAATGAGCAGTCCTTC
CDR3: CATSRGDTINNEQSF

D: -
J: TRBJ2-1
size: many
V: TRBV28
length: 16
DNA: TGTGCCAGCAGCTTGGGTTGGGGGAGCTCCTACAATGAGCAGTTCTTC
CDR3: CASSLGWGSSYNEQFF

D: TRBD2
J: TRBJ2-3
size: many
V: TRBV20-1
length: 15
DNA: TGCAGTGCCGACCTAATAAGCGAGCGGGGATATACGCAGTATTTT
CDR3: CSADLISERGYTQYF

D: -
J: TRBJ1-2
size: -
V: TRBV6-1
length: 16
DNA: TGTGCCAGCAGTGAAGCTGACGGGGTCGGTAACTATGGCTACACCTTC
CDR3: CASSEADGVGNYGYTF

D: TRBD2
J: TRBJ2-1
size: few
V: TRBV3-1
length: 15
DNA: TGTGCCAGCAGCCTGGGACTAGCGGTTCTCAATGAGCAGTTCTTC
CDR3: CASSLGLAVLNEQFF

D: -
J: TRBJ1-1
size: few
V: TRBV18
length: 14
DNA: TGTGCCAGCTCGCCGGAAGGAGGGGGTACTGAAGCTTTCTTT
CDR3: CASSPEGGGTEAFF

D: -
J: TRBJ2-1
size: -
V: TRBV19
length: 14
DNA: TGTGCCAGTACCAAAGGGGGGGGGATGAATGAGCAGTTCTTC
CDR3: CASTKGGGMNEQFF

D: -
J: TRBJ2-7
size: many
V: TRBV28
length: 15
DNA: TGTGCCAGCAGGGACTTTAGGACGGAAACCTACGAGCAGTACTTC
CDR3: CASRDFRTETYEQYF